This T cell receptor (beta chain) was sequenced for a study of cytotoxic CD8 clonotypes in ibrutinib-treated CLL. Study-wide findings and caveats: The clonality rise at ibrutinib response reflected private clonotype expansion.

TCRdb keeps only in-frame clones here, not all; method: immunoSEQ multiplex PCR. Counted here are about 140,000 clones, around 93% occurring once; the ten biggest clones make up approximately 11%. Germline lookup yields CDR1 MNHNS and CDR2 SASEGT. V trimming: 8 bases; J trimming: 0 bases; junction bases outside the gene matches: 4. This CDR3 is built from 14 residues. With respect to this clone: Its antigen is as yet unknown.

V gene TRBV6-1 combines with J gene TRBJ2-4; 7 positions match TRBD1. The sample consisted of PBMCs, taken after 12 months of ibrutinib treatment. The sequence was obtained from a human donor with chronic lymphocytic leukemia. CDR3 amino acids: CASWGQLAKNIQYF. The CDR3 bases are TGTGCCAGCTGGGGACAGCTAGCCAAAAACATTCAGTACTTC.